What follows is one T cell receptor (beta chain) and its context. V lost 7 bases to trimming and J lost 4 bases, with 10 bases between them. Germline V gives CDR1 SQVTM, CDR2 ANQGSEA. CDR3 length equals 11 residues. The record originates from a study of early T cells in non-severe SARS-CoV-2 infection. Background on the study: Chains were unpaired, as sequencing was done on bulk RNA from unsorted whole blood.

Unique molecular identifiers tagged individual cDNA molecules. TCRdb used MiXCR to reprocess the 5' RACE reads, holding one entry per CDR3 protein. This table holds tens of thousands of distinct CDR3 sequences, roughly an eighth found once. V and J are TRBV29-1 and TRBJ1-1; a possible D gene is TRBD1 (6 bases). This sequence was found in an adult who was a healthcare worker with PCR-confirmed SARS-CoV-2 infection or an uninfected control (not recorded which). Source material: whole blood. The DNA for the CDR3 is TGCAGCGGCACAGGGTTCACTGAAGCTTTCTTT. This gives the protein CSGTGFTEAFF. The full variable domain, in which reference TRBV29-1 and TRBJ1-1 provide the parts outside the CDR3, is SAVISQKPSRDICQRGTSLTIQCQVDSQVTMMFWYRQQPGQSLTLIATANQGSEATYESGFVIDKFPISRPNLTFSTLTVSNMSPEDSSIYLCSGTGFTEAFFGQGTRLTVV.